Listed here are 9 T cell receptor beta chains from one sample, sequenced in a study of T cell responses to AZD1222 COVID-19 vaccine. The method was immunoSEQ multiplex PCR; TCRdb's version includes in-frame clones alone and lacks a portion of them. The sample lists a few hundred thousand clones; more than 85% were seen once. Specimen: peripheral blood, collected on day 0 of AZD1222 vaccination. These receptors all come from an adult in good health.

The gene calls are TRBV19 and TRBJ1-5, with TRBD1 matching 8 bases. CDR1 is LNHDA and CDR2 is SQIVND in the germline V gene (reference sequence). The CDR3 has 18 residues. Trimming at V came to 4 bases and at J to 2 bases, leaving 13 bases not matched to a gene. CDR3 sequence reads: CASSTTGANRRGNQPQHF. CDR3 coding DNA: TGTGCCAGTAGTACGACAGGGGCAAATCGACGTGGCAATCAGCCCCAGCATTTT.

The rearrangement uses TRBV5-1 and TRBJ2-1; 9 positions match TRBD1. This CDR3 contains 15 residues. The germline gives CDR1 SGHRS, CDR2 YFSETQ. The V segment lost 4 bases and the J segment 8 bases; nucleotides outside the gene matches: 10. The CDR3 sequence is CASSRAEGQGYEQFF. Written as DNA, the CDR3 is TGCGCCAGCAGCCGCGCCGAGGGACAGGGCTATGAGCAGTTCTTC.

With respect to this clone: The sample contains more than one DNA sequence encoding this CDR3. V is TRBV28 and J is TRBJ1-5; D is undetermined. Germline CDR1 MDHEN, CDR2 SYDVKM. The germline V and J ends were trimmed by 5 bases and 2 bases, with 4 bases remaining between them. There are 12 residues in the CDR3. CDR3 in amino acids: CASSLGNQPQHF. In DNA, the CDR3 is TGTGCCAGCAGTCTCGGCAATCAGCCCCAGCATTTT.

This rearrangement joins TRBV5-8 to TRBJ2-6, with D unresolved. CDR1 SGHTS and CDR2 YDEGEE come from the germline V gene. The CDR3 loop spans 16 amino acids. Trimming removed 2 bases at V and 3 bases at J, with 12 bases between. For the CDR3, the DNA is TGTGCCAGCAGCTTTCGTATGGGAATTGGGGCCAACGTCCTGACTTTC. The encoded protein is CASSFRMGIGANVLTF.

The rearrangement links TRBV6-5 to TRBJ1-1; perhaps TRBD1 as D (5 bases). The CDR3 is made up of 14 amino acids. V shed 2 bases and J shed 0 bases, with 7 bases lying between them. Germline loops: CDR1 MNHEY, CDR2 SVGAGI. CDR3 amino acids: CASSYAGLNTEAFF. As DNA, the CDR3 is TGTGCCAGCAGTTACGCGGGGCTGAACACTGAAGCTTTCTTT.

This clone has only one observation. The gene calls are TRBV19 and TRBJ2-1, with D perhaps matching TRBD1 or TRBD2 (5 bases each). From germline, CDR1 is LNHDA and CDR2 SQIVND (reference sequence). Trimming removed 8 bases at V and 4 bases at J, with 15 bases between. This CDR3 has 14 amino acids. As DNA, the CDR3 is TGTGCCAGTCAGGCGCCGGGACGGTACAATGAGCAGTTCTTC. This codes for CASQAPGRYNEQFF.

The V and J genes are TRBV15 and TRBJ1-6; D perhaps matches TRBD1 (6 bases). The length of the CDR3 is 13 residues. Trimming pared 2 bases from V and 9 bases from J, leaving 8 bases between. The V gene's germline CDR1 is LNHNV and CDR2 YYDKDF (reference sequence). The chain's CDR3 is CATSRSRGSPLHF. DNA for the CDR3: TGTGCCACCAGCAGATCCAGGGGTTCACCCCTCCACTTT. The full variable domain, with the rest looked up from reference TRBV15 and TRBJ1-6, is DAMVIQNPRYQVTQFGKPVTLSCSQTLNHNVMYWYQQKSSQAPKLLFHYYDKDFNNEADTPDNFQSRRPNTSFCFLDIRSPGLGDTAMYLCATSRSRGSPLHFGNGTRLTVT.

A few counts support this clone. The chain employs TRBV9 and TRBJ2-7; tentatively, D is TRBD1 or TRBD2 (7 bases each). The CDR3 contains 15 residues. V gave up 3 bases and J gave up 2 bases, with 15 bases separating them. Germline values: CDR1 SGDLS, CDR2 YYNGEE. The CDR3 sequence: CASSEGASGAYEQYF. The DNA of the CDR3 is TGTGCCAGCAGCGAGGGGGCTAGCGGTGCCTACGAGCAGTACTTC.

CDR3 sequence (DNA): TGCAGTGCTAGACTAACGGAGACCCAGTACTTC. Translating gives CSARLTETQYF. The chain couples TRBV20-1 to TRBJ2-5; no firm D call. Deletions cut 2 bases from V and 5 bases from J, with 6 bases between. The CDR3 length is 11 residues. Germline V lookup: CDR1 DFQATT, CDR2 SNEGSKA (reference sequence).